Shown below are 12 T cell receptor beta chains from a single sample sequenced in a study of T cells in Graves' hyperthyroidism and ophthalmopathy. Amplification targeted TCR beta CDR3 regions from RNA transcripts. With the HTBI primer set, the TCR CDR3 went through a first round of RT-PCR. TCRdb used MiXCR to reprocess the multiplex PCR reads, holding one entry per CDR3 protein. This sample has about 720,000 distinct CDR3 sequences, with roughly a sixth found just once. Sequences were obtained from blood. The receptors were gathered from a woman aged 45-65 years with Graves' hyperthyroidism that later progressed to Graves' ophthalmopathy.

The chain joins TRBV7-9 to TRBJ1-5; D gene unclear. The germline V gene encodes CDR1 SEHNR and CDR2 FQNEAQ (reference sequence). V gave up 5 bases and J gave up 3 bases, with 11 bases separating them. This CDR3 is 14 amino acids long. The DNA of the CDR3 is TGTGCCAGCAGCCGCGCGGGAAACAATCAGCCCCAGCATTTT. Amino acids: CASSRAGNNQPQHF.

The V gene is TRBV30, the J gene TRBJ2-7; D may correspond to TRBD1 or TRBD2 (5 bases each). Trimming stripped 2 bases from V and 5 bases from J, with 10 bases between. Per the germline V gene, CDR1 is GTSNPN and CDR2 is SVGIG (reference sequence). This CDR3 contains 12 residues. In DNA, the CDR3 is TGTGCCTGGAGTCCCAGGGAGAACGAGCAGTACTTC. This gives the protein CAWSPRENEQYF.

Comments on this clonotype: This could be a read error, since a much larger clone is one nucleotide away. The V gene is TRBV28, the J gene TRBJ1-2, with D perhaps matching TRBD1 (5 bases). The germline CDR1 and CDR2 sequences are MDHEN and SYDVKM. CDR3 size: 15 residues. In DNA, the CDR3 is TGTGCCAGCAGTCTGCGGGGGTCTACTAACTATAGCTACACCTTC. It codes for CASSLRGSTNYSYTF.

This clonotype was recorded a few times. The chain combines TRBV12-3 or TRBV12-4 with TRBJ1-5; the D is unclear. This CDR3 contains 16 residues. V gave up 6 bases and J gave up 0 bases, with 15 bases separating them. The CDR3 region is CASRAARERSNQPQHF. CDR3 coding DNA: TGTGCCAGCAGGGCGGCCCGGGAACGTAGCAATCAGCCCCAGCATTTT.

The table lists this clonotype with many counts. J is TRBJ2-1 and V is TRBV6-1; maybe TRBD2 (5 bases). Trimming pared 5 bases from V and 1 base from J, leaving 12 bases between. There are 15 residues in the CDR3. In germline, CDR1 is MNHNS, CDR2 SASEGT. CDR3 protein: CASSPPGWSYNEQFF. DNA of the CDR3: TGTGCCAGCAGTCCCCCGGGGTGGTCCTACAATGAGCAGTTCTTC.

This clonotype was detected many times. The rearrangement links TRBV10-3 to TRBJ2-3; 14 bases align to TRBD2. With 4 bases clipped from V and 4 bases from J, the junction kept 10 bases outside the gene matches. This CDR3 region has 18 residues. The germline V gene has CDR1 ENHRY and CDR2 SYGVKD. CDR3 loop: CAISVSRLAGGPADTQYF. CDR3 nucleotides: TGTGCCATCAGTGTGTCTAGACTAGCGGGGGGGCCAGCAGATACGCAGTATTTT.

The chain uses TRBV6-1 and TRBJ1-1; the match to TRBD1 covers 10 bases. Trimming cost V 7 bases and J 3 bases; bases outside gene matches: 20. Germline loops: CDR1 MNHNS, CDR2 SASEGT. The CDR3 covers 19 residues. The CDR3 region is CASIGGWGTGVVRHTEAFF. In nucleotides, the CDR3 is TGTGCCAGCATTGGGGGATGGGGGACAGGGGTGGTTCGGCACACTGAAGCTTTCTTT.

This clonotype occurred a few times. One end of the junction fails to match germline, which may point to a read error. Here the CDR3 DNA reads TGCGCCAGCAGCCACAGTGGCCGGACATTAATGAACACTGAAGCCTTCTTT. This codes for CASSHSGRTLMNTEAFF. J is TRBJ1-1 and V is TRBV4-1; weak D call: TRBD1 (5 bases). Per the germline V gene, CDR1 is MGHRA and CDR2 is YSYEKL. The CDR3 has 17 amino acids.

At least ten counts were recorded for this clonotype. The genes are TRBV3-1 and TRBJ2-3; the D is unclear. CDR3 length: 16 residues. CDR1 is LGHDT and CDR2 is YNNKEL in the germline V gene (reference sequence). Deletions cut 1 base from V and 0 bases from J, with 11 bases between. In DNA form, the CDR3 reads TGTGCCAGCAGCCAAGTGAGCTGGGATAGCACAGATACGCAGTATTTT. As protein: CASSQVSWDSTDTQYF.

This chain uses TRBV5-1 with TRBJ2-2; D call uncertain. Deletions cut 1 base from V and 2 bases from J, with 6 bases between. This CDR3 comprises 14 residues. The germline V gene encodes CDR1 SGHRS and CDR2 YFSETQ. CDR3: CASSLFGNTGELFF. The CDR3 nucleotides read TGCGCCAGCAGCTTGTTCGGAAACACCGGGGAGCTGTTTTTT.

There are many counts of this clonotype. V gene TRBV11-2 combines with J gene TRBJ2-1, with TRBD2 as a possible D gene (6 bases). V lost 2 bases, J lost 0 bases, and 17 bases lay in between. CDR3 size: 18 residues. Looked up from germline, CDR1 is SGHAT and CDR2 is FQNNGV. CDR3: CASSLHGRRASSYNEQFF. The CDR3 nucleotides read TGTGCCAGCAGCTTACACGGGAGACGGGCGAGCTCCTACAATGAGCAGTTCTTC.

With respect to this clonotype: A clone one base away is much larger, so this may be a read error. The V call is TRBV27, the J call TRBJ2-1, with D maybe TRBD2 (5 bases). Per the germline V gene, CDR1 is MNHEY and CDR2 is SMNVEV (reference sequence). This CDR3 spans 12 amino acids. CDR3 protein: CASSLYGNELFF. For the CDR3, the DNA is TGTGCCAGCAGTTTATACGGGAATGAGCTGTTCTTC.